Given below is one TCR beta chain in context. CDR3 length: 13 residues. Per the germline V gene, CDR1 is LNHDA and CDR2 is SQIVND (reference sequence). Trimming removed 1 base from V and 7 bases from J; junction bases left unmatched: 2. In the source study's methods: Researchers report that nucleated cell counts were estimated from reference gene primer amplification. Assay: immunoSEQ multiplex PCR; the TCRdb copy retains only in-frame clones and omits some. For V, J and clone size, that table is used; D and trimming come from the DNA. The table includes under 450,000 clones, around 83% detected once. The sample originates from a study of blood T cell repertoires in COVID-19. Clinical history as reported by participants underpinned cohort assignment.

The sequence was obtained from a woman between 50 and 59 years old who had recovered from COVID-19. The sequencing sample was made of PBMCs or T cells enriched from blood (not recorded which). This chain uses TRBV19 with TRBJ1-1; TRBD1 matches 8 bases. The CDR3 sequence is CASSIGTGGEAFF. The CDR3, as DNA: TGTGCCAGTAGTATAGGAACAGGGGGTGAAGCTTTCTTT.